The clone carrying this T cell receptor (beta chain) was detected only once. Antigen unknown. The data were obtained in a study of vaccination effects on CD4 cells after COVID-19. Germline V gene lookup returns CDR1 SNHLY and CDR2 FYNNEI. J lost 2 bases, V lost 4 bases, and 4 bases had no gene match. CDR3 size: 14 residues. Peptide-pool stimulation followed by sequencing identified expanded antigen-specific CD4+ clonotypes in the ViraFEST assay. Subsequent to roughly 9 days of culture, CD4+ T cells were isolated. Infection with SARS-CoV-2 occurred in the person between March and December 2020, and PCR confirmed it. The table came from immunoSEQ multiplex PCR; TCRdb's copy has only in-frame clones and leaves some out. Of roughly 73,000 clones detected, around 72% appear once; the ten largest clones hold over 4.5%.

This chain connects TRBV2 to TRBJ2-5, with TRBD2 matching 7 bases. Sample: CD4+ T cells from PBMCs cultured with HIV peptides, taken before COVID-19 vaccination. Subset given: HIV-1 Nef peptide pool negative control/reference culture. This clonotype was obtained from a human donor who had a prior SARS-CoV-2 infection. Here the CDR3 DNA reads TGTGCCAGCAGTGGGGTTAGCGGGCAAGAGACCCAGTACTTC. It is translated as CASSGVSGQETQYF.